This T cell receptor beta chain appears in the sequencing data of a study of cytotoxic CD8 clonotypes in ibrutinib-treated CLL. Study outcomes and limitations: At baseline, clonality was higher than in age-matched healthy donors and correlated with CD8+ counts.

Remarks on this clone: Its antigen is not identified.

Using immunoSEQ multiplex PCR, the repertoire was profiled, and TCRdb retains in-frame clones only, with some absent. This sample has around 250,000 clones, with around 70% found just once. The sequences come from PBMCs, collected after 24 months of ibrutinib treatment. This TCR came from a human donor with chronic lymphocytic leukemia.

The CDR3, as DNA: TGTGCCAGCAGTTCTTGGGACAGGGGGCTTGAAAAACTGTTTTTT. It codes for CASSSWDRGLEKLFF. J is TRBJ1-4 and V is TRBV27; 12 nucleotides match TRBD1. CDR1 is MNHEY, CDR2 SMNVEV, per germline (reference sequence). This CDR3 is 15 amino acids long. The trim removed 4 bases at V and 7 bases at J, leaving 4 bases unmatched.